This T cell receptor (beta chain) is from a study of human T cells and chemical hapten exposure. Time point noted: pre-sensitization, week 0. Regarding treatment: therapeutic diphenylcyclopropenone sensitization with weekly scalp DPC. Per the study methods: Samples contained a median of roughly 100,000 TCRs, with a range of roughly 20,000 to 750,000. TCRdb re-called the RACE reads through MiXCR, storing one row per CDR3 protein. TCRdb, rather than the study authors, made the V and J calls. The data hold about 70,000 distinct CDR3 sequences, with approximately 11% observed a single time. The germline gives CDR1 KGHSH, CDR2 LQKENI. The CDR3 is 12 amino acids. Trimming took 5 bases from V and 4 from J, leaving 8 bases between them.

The receptor was isolated from a woman in her forties or fifties with alopecia areata. Some clones in this sample may be carry-over from other donors' samples. This chain joins TRBV18 and TRBJ2-5; D not certain. The material sequenced was whole blood, taken in connection with sensitization to the hapten diphenylcyclopropenone (DPC). This chain's CDR3 is CASSRIGETQYF. CDR3 coding DNA: TGTGCCAGCTCAAGGATAGGAGAGACCCAGTACTTC. Using reference TRBV18 and TRBJ2-5 for the parts outside the CDR3, the full variable domain is NAGVMQNPRHLVRRRGQEARLRCSPMKGHSHVYWYRQLPEEGLKFMVYLQKENIIDESGMPKERFSAEFPKEGPSILRIQQVVRGDSAAYFCASSRIGETQYFGPGTRLLVL.